Below, 19 T cell receptor beta chains from the same sample are listed, as sequenced in a study of tumor and adjacent non-tumor tissue in lung cancer. No cell sorting was done before RNA was extracted from the tissue. TCRbeta libraries were built with three rounds of nested PCR, modified from ARM-PCR. TCRdb re-called the multiplex PCR reads with MiXCR, one entry per CDR3 protein. The sample lists about 93,000 distinct CDR3 sequences, around 71% seen once, with 15% to 20% in the top ten. The sequencing input was lung tumor tissue. These receptors were obtained from a man between 60 and 75 years old with non-small cell lung cancer.

The J gene is TRBJ2-1, the V gene TRBV27; 14 bases align to TRBD2. Germline V lookup: CDR1 MNHEY, CDR2 SMNVEV (reference sequence). V shed 9 bases and J 9 bases; nucleotides not matched to a gene: 10. This CDR3 is built from 15 residues. The CDR3 spells CASSRTSGGLSEQFF. CDR3 in DNA: TGTGCCAGTAGTAGGACTAGCGGGGGGCTTTCTGAGCAGTTCTTC.

This clonotype was observed a handful of times. A much larger clonotype is one base distant, so this may be a read error. The V and J genes are TRBV20-1 and TRBJ2-5; D perhaps matches TRBD2 (5 bases). CDR3 length: 14 amino acids. The V gene's germline CDR1 is DFQATT and CDR2 SNEGSKA (reference sequence). The CDR3 is CSASLLASQETRYF. CDR3 coding DNA: TGCAGTGCTAGTTTGCTAGCCTCCCAAGAGACCCGGTACTTC.

About this clonotype: Germline and junction disagree at one end, which may indicate a read error. The chain joins TRBV7-8 to TRBJ2-2; TRBD1 matches at 8 bases. The CDR3 has 20 amino acids. The germline V gene has CDR1 SGHVS and CDR2 FQNEAQ. CDR3 in DNA: TGTGCCAGCAGCTTAGCGCGGGTTTCCACCAGGACAGGGTATACCGGGAAGCTGTTTTTT. It translates to CASSLARVSTRTGYTGKLFF.

This rearrangement joins TRBV11-1 to TRBJ1-1; no clear D gene. Germline V gene sequence: CDR1 SGHAT, CDR2 FQDESV (reference sequence). This CDR3 region has 12 residues. Between the trimmed V and J ends, which lost 5 bases and 11 bases, there was a span of 15 bases. CDR3 loop: CASSPFGTYAFF. CDR3 DNA: TGTGCCAGCAGCCCATTTGGCACTTATGCTTTCTTT.

As for this clonotype: A read error may account for a junction end that differs from germline. V usage is TRBV4-2 and J usage is TRBJ2-7; 11 positions agree with TRBD2. Per germline, CDR1 LGHNA and CDR2 YNFKEQ. The length of the CDR3 is 16 residues. The DNA of the CDR3 is TGTGCCAACAGCCAAGCGACTAGCGGGGTGTCCCACGAGCAGTACTTC. It codes for CANSQATSGVSHEQYF.

On this clonotype: The CDR3 does not close with the conserved phenylalanine or tryptophan, likely indicating a read error. The rearrangement links TRBV11-2 to TRBJ1-1, with TRBD1 matching 7 bases. The CDR3 length is 16 residues. The germline CDR1 and CDR2 sequences are SGHAT and FQNNGV. The DNA for the CDR3 is TGTGCCTGCAGCTTTCACAGGGGCAGGGTGAGCACTGAAGCTTTCTCT. Protein sequence: CACSFHRGRVSTEAFS.

This clonotype has a handful of counts. One base away lies a much larger clone, so this may be a sequencing read error. The chain uses TRBV6-1 and TRBJ2-7, with D uncertain. Germline lookup yields CDR1 MNHNS and CDR2 SASEGT. The CDR3 runs 14 residues. CDR3 DNA: TGTGCCTGCAGTCAGGACCCCATCGGATACGAGCAGTACTTC. Translating gives CACSQDPIGYEQYF.

This clonotype has a count of ten or more. The chain carries TRBV5-1 and TRBJ2-1; TRBD2 agrees at 10 bases. Unmatched junction bases numbered 7, after V lost 2 bases and J lost 5 bases. The CDR3 consists of 16 residues. Germline CDR1 is SGHRS and CDR2 is YFSETQ. CDR3: CASSFPSGSWDNEQFF. CDR3 nucleotides: TGCGCCAGCAGCTTCCCTAGCGGGAGCTGGGACAATGAGCAGTTCTTC. Using reference TRBV5-1 and TRBJ2-1 for the parts outside the CDR3, the full variable domain is KAGVTQTPRYLIKTRGQQVTLSCSPISGHRSVSWYQQTPGQGLQFLFEYFSETQRNKGNFPGRFSGRQFSNSRSEMNVSTLELGDSALYLCASSFPSGSWDNEQFFGPGTRLTVL.

The gene calls are TRBV29-1 and TRBJ2-1, with D perhaps assigned TRBD1 or TRBD2 (5 bases each). This CDR3 comprises 13 residues. The germline CDR1 and CDR2 sequences are SQVTM and ANQGSEA. The CDR3 DNA reads TGCAGAGTCAACAGAGGGACGGACAATGAGCAGTTCTTC. This gives the protein CRVNRGTDNEQFF.

As for this clonotype: The junction departs from the called germline gene at one end, perhaps through a read error. In DNA, the CDR3 is TGTGCCTGCAGCTTAACGAGATCATACACCTGGGAGCTGTTTTTT. It is translated as CACSLTRSYTWELFF. The gene calls are TRBV7-8 and TRBJ2-2; D not resolved. Germline loops: CDR1 SGHVS, CDR2 FQNEAQ. This CDR3 comprises 15 residues.

V and J are TRBV20-1 and TRBJ2-1, with D possibly matching TRBD1 (6 bases). CDR1 DFQATT and CDR2 SNEGSKA come from the germline V gene (reference sequence). Deletions cut 5 bases from V and 9 bases from J, with 17 bases between. This CDR3 contains 13 residues. The CDR3 region is CSADSPGAGEQFF. The CDR3 nucleotides are TGCAGTGCTGACAGCCCAGGGGCGGGTGAGCAGTTCTTC.

With respect to this clonotype: A much larger clone is a single base away; this may be a read error. This chain uses TRBV5-1 with TRBJ2-2, with 9 positions matching TRBD2. The germline gives CDR1 SGHRS, CDR2 YFSETQ. V lost 1 base, J lost 2 bases, and 3 bases stayed unmatched. The CDR3 is 16 residues long. The CDR3 sequence: CASSLRTSVNTGELFF. CDR3 DNA sequence: TGCGCCAGCAGCTTGAGGACTAGCGTAAACACCGGGGAGCTGTTTTTT.

Turning to this clonotype: Compared with germline, one end of the junction differs, possibly owing to a read error. This rearrangement joins TRBV20-1 to TRBJ2-5; a weak D match, TRBD2 (6 bases). This CDR3 has 15 residues. Germline-derived CDR1 and CDR2 are DFQATT and SNEGSKA (reference sequence). CDR3 residues: CSTRDSLATHETQYF. The CDR3 bases are TGCAGTACTAGAGATTCCCTAGCGACCCATGAGACCCAGTACTTC.

The gene calls are TRBV6-6 and TRBJ2-5; 14 bases fit TRBD2. The CDR3 loop spans 17 amino acids. CDR1 and CDR2 from the germline V gene are MNHNY and SVGAGI (reference sequence). V lost 8 bases, J lost 2 bases, and 10 bases stayed unmatched. CDR3 bases: TGTGCCAGCGTTCCGGGACTAGCGGGAGTGATTCAAGAGACCCAGTACTTC. Its protein product is CASVPGLAGVIQETQYF.

This clonotype was seen at least ten times. The rearrangement uses TRBV30 and TRBJ1-2; D is unclear. This CDR3 comprises 12 residues. Germline V gives CDR1 GTSNPN, CDR2 SVGIG (reference sequence). The ends were cut back, 1 base at V and 5 bases at J, with 8 bases in the middle. The CDR3 spells CAWSGSDYGYTF. The DNA of the CDR3 is TGTGCCTGGAGTGGGTCAGATTATGGCTACACCTTC.

This clonotype appeared many times. This chain connects TRBV13 to TRBJ2-1; 10 bases line up with TRBD2. Germline V gene lookup returns CDR1 PRHDT and CDR2 FYEKMQ (reference sequence). V lost 5 bases, J lost 0 bases, and 4 bases stayed unmatched. CDR3 length: 16 amino acids. Written as DNA, the CDR3 is TGTGCCAGCAGCCGTTCTAGCGGGAGCTCCTACAATGAGCAGTTCTTC. Translating gives CASSRSSGSSYNEQFF. The entire variable domain, with the rest obtained from reference TRBV13 and TRBJ2-1, is as follows: AAGVIQSPRHLIKEKRETATLKCYPIPRHDTVYWYQQGPGQDPQFLISFYEKMQSDKGSIPDRFSAQQFSDYHSELNMSSLELGDSALYFCASSRSSGSSYNEQFFGPGTRLTVL.

As concerns this clonotype: Compared with germline, one end of the junction differs, possibly owing to a read error. This chain uses TRBV5-1 with TRBJ2-5; D perhaps matches TRBD1 (5 bases). The CDR3 spans 14 residues. CDR1 and CDR2 (germline): SGHRS, YFSETQ. CDR3: CAGSRGQTQETQYF. The CDR3 DNA is TGCGCCGGCAGCCGAGGACAAACCCAAGAGACCCAGTACTTC.

As to this clonotype: At one end, the junction sequence differs from germline, possibly due to a read error. The V gene is TRBV4-1, the J gene TRBJ1-6; D remains ambiguous. The CDR3 consists of 15 residues. CDR1 is MGHRA, CDR2 YSYEKL, per germline. CDR3 amino acids: CASSQGGSRSSSLHF. The DNA of the CDR3 is TGCGCCAGCAGCCAGGGAGGGTCGCGCAGTTCATCCCTCCACTTT.

A note on this clonotype: At one end the junction does not follow the germline gene, possibly because of a read error. The chain uses TRBV4-2 and TRBJ1-5, with D tentatively TRBD1 (5 bases). The CDR3 is 15 amino acids. Germline CDR1 and CDR2: LGHNA and YNFKEQ. DNA for the CDR3: TGCGCCAGCAGCCGGGGGAGTTTTGGCAATCAGCCCCAGCATTTT. This encodes CASSRGSFGNQPQHF.